These T cell receptor beta chains were read from a single sample in a study of blood T cells in healthy people across ages. Each CDR3 protein gets one entry after TCRdb re-called the 5' RACE reads with MiXCR. Here the sample spans some 1,500,000 distinct CDR3 sequences, roughly 43% being singletons. Sequencing was performed on blood. All receptors derive from a woman aged 18-30 years in good health. Each CDR3 is given without its conserved first and last residue. The D gene is left open where the match is weak.

13	.	TRBJ2-5	TRBV21-1	ASSKVGTGCETQY
15	TRBD1	TRBJ1-2	TRBV29-1	SVTGPATGGLPYGYT
12	.	TRBJ2-3	TRBV3-1	ASRSRPSTDTQY
12	.	TRBJ2-5	TRBV12-3/TRBV12-4	ASSLSPSLKTQY
16	.	TRBJ2-6	TRBV25-1	ASSEGAGRSSGANVLT
11	.	TRBJ2-7	TRBV3-1	ASSQAYGSSWY
14	.	TRBJ2-1	TRBV7-9	ASSSLTQDEGNEQF
15	TRBD2	TRBJ2-1	TRBV6-6	ASSYSASGGAYNEQF
12	.	TRBJ2-1	TRBV5-1	ASSLGSTLNEQF
14	TRBD1	TRBJ1-1	TRBV4-2	ASSLALQGSKTEAF
11	.	TRBJ1-1	TRBV29-1	SVRGLGGTEAF
9	TRBD2	TRBJ2-1	TRBV29-1	SGALAVGQF
11	.	TRBJ2-2	TRBV4-3	ASSQDRPGELF
13	.	TRBJ2-1	TRBV3-1	ASSHSPGPQETQF
14	TRBD1	TRBJ1-2	TRBV27	ASSSYSGTANYGYT
10	.	TRBJ1-5	TRBV15	ATGSSNQPQH
12	TRBD1	TRBJ2-3	TRBV7-2	ASSVGTGADAQY
13	.	TRBJ2-1	TRBV27	ASSLSGSPYNEQF
14	.	TRBJ2-3	TRBV3-1	ASSKRPGPSTDTQY
14	TRBD1	TRBJ2-7	TRBV3-1	ASSPPHGTATYEQY
9	.	TRBJ1-1	TRBV20-1	SATSETEAF
12	.	TRBJ1-2	TRBV7-2	ASSLAGTEDGYT
13	.	TRBJ1-1	TRBV4-2	ASSQRFRENTEAF
12	TRBD1	TRBJ1-1	TRBV7-9	ASSKTGGLTEAF
11	TRBD2	TRBJ2-5	TRBV29-1	SVKGLAGETQY
14	TRBD2	TRBJ2-1	TRBV4-1	ASSQDVAGGRREQF
11	TRBD1	TRBJ1-6	TRBV20-1	SADRDSNSPLH
12	.	TRBJ1-1	TRBV20-1	SARDGGWNTEAF
12	.	.	TRBV27	ASSLVNGIHEQY
14	.	TRBJ2-1	TRBV15	ATSYGASHSYNEQF
14	TRBD1	TRBJ1-2	TRBV7-9	ASSLSDRTGNKGYT
14	.	TRBJ1-1	TRBV7-8	ASSLARQGMGNEAF
12	TRBD1	TRBJ1-2	TRBV5-1	ASSLTGILYGYT
13	.	TRBJ2-2	TRBV10-3	AISSPEANTGELF
12	.	TRBJ1-1	TRBV7-3	ASSSGATPSEAF
11	.	TRBJ1-1	TRBV5-1	ASSFALDTEAF
18	TRBD2	TRBJ2-1	TRBV24-1	ATSDPPGTSGPPSYNEQF
12	TRBD1	TRBJ1-2	TRBV11-2	ASSVPGTGPGYT
12	.	TRBJ1-5	TRBV3-1	ASSQDAGLRPQH
13	.	TRBJ1-2	TRBV7-2	ASTQSPGQNYGYT
14	TRBD1	TRBJ2-5	TRBV9	ASSVSRDRAYNEQY
13	TRBD2	TRBJ2-5	TRBV10-3	AISAGRGGLNEQY
14	.	TRBJ2-7	TRBV7-9	ASSPRQAGQIYEQY
11	.	TRBJ1-2	TRBV20-1	SASGDPIYGYT